These 29 T cell receptor beta chains were all obtained from the same sample, sequenced in a study of cytomegalovirus exposure and HLA in healthy donors. The study ran its PCR with 60 Vbeta and 13 Jbeta primers. Sequencing used immunoSEQ multiplex PCR; TCRdb keeps in-frame clones, though not all of them. The data contain around 150,000 clones, around 88% of them seen just once; the ten biggest clones take up approximately 0.85%. The sample consisted of PBMCs. The receptors stem from a woman aged 25-40 years in good health and CMV-seronegative.

The chain is built from TRBV6-5 and TRBJ2-5; the D gene is possibly TRBD1 (5 bases). CDR1 MNHEY and CDR2 SVGAGI come from the germline V gene. V dropped 0 bases and J dropped 4 bases, with 9 bases sitting between them. The CDR3 has 14 amino acids. Here the CDR3 DNA reads TGTGCCAGCAGTTACTCGTTTAGGGGAGAGACCCAGTACTTC. This encodes CASSYSFRGETQYF.

The chain combines TRBV7-2 with TRBJ1-5; D perhaps matches TRBD1 (5 bases). Trimming left V 0 bases short and J 2 bases short, with 17 bases between. This CDR3 contains 18 residues. Germline CDR1 is SGHTA and CDR2 is FQGNSA. The CDR3 bases are TGTGCCAGCAGCTTAGCTGCAGGGCAGAAGACTGGCAATCAGCCCCAGCATTTT. Translating it yields CASSLAAGQKTGNQPQHF.

The chain combines TRBV13 with TRBJ1-3; TRBD1 matches 7 bases. CDR3 length equals 15 residues. Germline loops: CDR1 PRHDT, CDR2 FYEKMQ (reference sequence). Trimming cost V 3 bases and J 0 bases; bases outside gene matches: 2. The chain's CDR3 is CASSLNRGSGNTIYF. The DNA for the CDR3 is TGTGCCAGCAGCTTGAACAGGGGCTCTGGAAACACCATATATTTT.

The gene calls are TRBV4-1 and TRBJ2-5; D remains ambiguous. Trimming cost V 0 bases and J 4 bases, with 3 bases left between them. This CDR3 is 12 amino acids long. Germline CDR1 reads MGHRA; CDR2 reads YSYEKL. The DNA for the CDR3 is TGCGCCAGCAGCCAAGATCGAGAGACCCAGTACTTC. Encoded protein: CASSQDRETQYF.

V is TRBV18 and J is TRBJ1-2, with TRBD1 identical over 10 bases. CDR3 length equals 15 residues. V lost 3 bases to trimming and J lost 7 bases; unmatched junction nucleotides: 8. Germline values: CDR1 KGHSH, CDR2 LQKENI. The CDR3 bases are TGTGCCAGCTCACCTCGACCAGACAGGGGGCCTGGCTACACCTTC. This codes for CASSPRPDRGPGYTF.

The chain employs TRBV9 and TRBJ2-7; 7 bases are shared with TRBD2. V was clipped by 0 bases and J by 5 bases; unmatched bases: 5. Germline lookup yields CDR1 SGDLS and CDR2 YYNGEE. The CDR3 consists of 14 residues. The DNA for the CDR3 is TGTGCCAGCAGCGTAGTCGGGGGGTCCCACGAGCAGTACTTC. Its protein product is CASSVVGGSHEQYF.

This sequence joins TRBV6-4 and TRBJ1-1; possibly TRBD1 for D (6 bases). The V gene's germline CDR1 is MRHNA and CDR2 SNTAGT. The V and J ends lost 6 bases and 5 bases respectively, with 16 bases between them. The CDR3 runs to 14 residues. CDR3 nucleotides: TGTGCCAGCAGAGCAACAGGGACGGGGACTGAAGCTTTCTTT. This codes for CASRATGTGTEAFF.

The rearrangement uses TRBV19 and TRBJ2-5; 7 bases fit TRBD2. Trimming removed 3 bases from V and 9 bases from J; junction bases left unmatched: 10. Germline assignment: CDR1 LNHDA and CDR2 SQIVND (reference sequence). This CDR3 has 14 residues. The DNA of the CDR3 is TGTGCCAGTAGTATCGGGACGGTGGGGGGGGCCCAGTACTTC. Its translation is CASSIGTVGGAQYF.

The chain employs TRBV29-1 and TRBJ1-1; tentatively, D is TRBD1 (5 bases). The V end lost 6 bases, the J end lost 3 bases, and 17 bases lay between the germline ends. This CDR3 is 14 amino acids long. From germline, CDR1 is SQVTM and CDR2 ANQGSEA. The CDR3, as DNA: TGCAGCGTGGGGAGGACGGGGGTTTACACTGAAGCTTTCTTT. It translates to CSVGRTGVYTEAFF.

This sequence joins TRBV7-8 and TRBJ1-1; D not certain. CDR1 SGHVS and CDR2 FQNEAQ come from the germline V gene. V was shortened by 5 bases and J by 3 bases, with 13 bases between the two germline ends. The CDR3 has 14 amino acids. The CDR3 loop reads CASSLKSADTEAFF. The DNA for the CDR3 is TGTGCCAGCAGCCTAAAGAGCGCGGACACTGAAGCTTTCTTT.

The J gene is TRBJ2-3, the V gene TRBV19; TRBD2 matches 10 bases. V was pared by 10 bases and J by 8 bases, with 15 bases of the junction left unmatched. The V gene's germline CDR1 is LNHDA and CDR2 SQIVND (reference sequence). The CDR3 runs to 15 residues. The CDR3 spells CATQLLGTSETTQYF. CDR3 nucleotides: TGTGCCACCCAACTCTTGGGGACTAGCGAGACTACGCAGTATTTT.

The chain recombines TRBV27 with TRBJ1-1, with TRBD1 identical over 7 bases. V was clipped by 2 bases and J by 0 bases; unmatched bases: 6. Germline V lookup: CDR1 MNHEY, CDR2 SMNVEV (reference sequence). The length of the CDR3 is 16 residues. The CDR3 here is CASSLGGQRMNTEAFF. In nucleotides, the CDR3 is TGTGCCAGCAGTTTAGGGGGACAGCGTATGAACACTGAAGCTTTCTTT.

The chain joins TRBV6-5 to TRBJ2-7, with D uncertain. CDR3 length: 13 amino acids. V was trimmed by 8 bases and J by 6 bases, leaving 17 bases between them. Germline lookup yields CDR1 MNHEY and CDR2 SVGAGI. CDR3 nucleotides: TGTGCCAGCCAAAGTAGCCCCTGGAGCGAGCAGTACTTC. Translating it yields CASQSSPWSEQYF.

V is TRBV7-2 and J is TRBJ2-7; no clear D gene. V was shortened by 7 bases and J by 0 bases, with 16 bases between the two germline ends. CDR1 and CDR2 from the germline V gene are SGHTA and FQGNSA. The length of the CDR3 is 15 residues. CDR3 protein: CASIPKLGSSYEQYF. The CDR3 coding sequence is TGTGCCAGCATCCCGAAACTGGGCAGCTCCTACGAGCAGTACTTC.

The chain recombines TRBV2 with TRBJ2-5; 8 positions agree with TRBD2. This CDR3 is built from 13 residues. Germline V gene lookup returns CDR1 SNHLY and CDR2 FYNNEI. After removal of 11 bases from V and 5 bases from J, the junction contained 10 bases not matched to a gene. The chain's CDR3 is CAFRGGVVETQYF. The CDR3 bases are TGTGCCTTCCGGGGGGGGGTGGTTGAGACCCAGTACTTC.

The chain is built from TRBV29-1 and TRBJ2-1; tentatively, D is TRBD1 (5 bases). The CDR3 runs to 11 residues. V dropped 5 bases and J dropped 6 bases, with 8 bases sitting between them. From germline, CDR1 is SQVTM and CDR2 ANQGSEA. CDR3 DNA: TGCAGCGTTTCAGGGTTCAATGAGCAGTTCTTC. Encoded protein: CSVSGFNEQFF.

Here the CDR3 DNA reads TGTGCCAGCACCTCACTGGACAGGGGGTTTAGGGCTGAAGCTTTCTTT. Encoded protein: CASTSLDRGFRAEAFF. The V gene is TRBV25-1, the J gene TRBJ1-1; TRBD1 aligns across 10 bases. The CDR3 extends over 16 amino acids. J gave up 6 bases and V 7 bases, and 14 bases lay outside the gene matches. Germline CDR1 and CDR2: MGHDK and SYGVNS.

DNA of the CDR3: TGCAGCGCCACCAAGATCCGGGACAGAGCGGATCGGTACTTC. Translating gives CSATKIRDRADRYF. The genes are TRBV29-1 and TRBJ2-5; 7 bases match TRBD1. Germline V gene sequence: CDR1 SQVTM, CDR2 ANQGSEA. The CDR3 consists of 14 residues. V was pared by 7 bases and J by 13 bases, with 21 bases of the junction left unmatched.

The V and J genes are TRBV27 and TRBJ2-1, with 11 positions matching TRBD2. Germline values: CDR1 MNHEY, CDR2 SMNVEV (reference sequence). V gave up 3 bases and J gave up 3 bases; unmatched junction bases: 16. The CDR3 is 20 amino acids. DNA of the CDR3: TGTGCCAGCAGTTTTGGGACTAGCGGTAGGTCCTCACAATTCTACAATGAGCAGTTCTTC. This sequence encodes CASSFGTSGRSSQFYNEQFF.

V is TRBV6-5 and J is TRBJ1-6; TRBD1 is a possible D gene (6 bases). In germline, CDR1 is MNHEY, CDR2 SVGAGI. The CDR3 covers 15 residues. Trimming took off 2 bases at V and 10 bases at J, with 15 bases between the two ends. The CDR3 DNA reads TGTGCCAGCAGTTACGGGGGACAACCTGGGTCACCCCTCCACTTT. This encodes CASSYGGQPGSPLHF.

This chain links TRBV19 with TRBJ1-5, with TRBD1 as a possible D gene (5 bases). CDR1 is LNHDA and CDR2 is SQIVND in the germline V gene (reference sequence). This CDR3 comprises 14 residues. V shed 3 bases and J shed 6 bases, with 12 bases lying between them. The CDR3 sequence is CASSIGQGGQPQHF. The CDR3, as DNA: TGTGCCAGTAGTATTGGGCAGGGAGGTCAGCCCCAGCATTTT. Together with reference TRBV19 and TRBJ1-5, the CDR3 gives the full variable domain: DGGITQSPKYLFRKEGQNVTLSCEQNLNHDAMYWYRQDPGQGLRLIYYSQIVNDFQKGDIAEGYSVSREKKESFPLTVTSAQKNPTAFYLCASSIGQGGQPQHFGDGTRLSIL.

The V and J genes are TRBV10-3 and TRBJ1-1, with D possibly TRBD1 on 6 matching bases. Germline CDR1 and CDR2: ENHRY and SYGVKD. V shed 5 bases and J shed 2 bases, with 15 bases lying between them. The CDR3 covers 15 residues. This CDR3 is CAISPSTGQNTEAFF. DNA for the CDR3: TGTGCCATCAGTCCCTCGACAGGACAAAACACTGAAGCTTTCTTT.

This clone was detected a few times. The chain combines TRBV6-1 with TRBJ1-2; D uncertain. CDR1 is MNHNS and CDR2 is SASEGT in the germline V gene. Deletions cut 0 bases from V and 8 bases from J, with 4 bases between. The CDR3 contains 11 residues. CDR3 region: CASSEARGYTF. CDR3 sequence (DNA): TGTGCCAGCAGTGAAGCGAGAGGCTACACCTTC.

The chain links TRBV30 to TRBJ2-5; unclear D gene. The J call may be wrong; the DNA end is better matched by TRBJ2-7. CDR3 length: 13 amino acids. Germline assignment: CDR1 GTSNPN and CDR2 SVGIG (reference sequence). CDR3 coding DNA: TGTGCCTGGAGTGTCGGCAGGCTCTACGAGCAGTACTTC. This translates into CAWSVGRLYEQYF.

J is TRBJ1-5 and V is TRBV7-9, with no clear D. CDR3 size: 13 residues. Germline CDR1 reads SEHNR; CDR2 reads FQNEAQ (reference sequence). V was shortened by 0 bases and J by 5 bases, with 5 bases between the two germline ends. CDR3: CASSLARDQPQHF. The CDR3 DNA sequence: TGTGCCAGCAGCTTAGCCCGCGATCAGCCCCAGCATTTT.

This clone showed up just once. Here the CDR3 DNA reads TGCGCCAGCAGCCCAGAGGGTCTAGCGGGAGCCTACAATGAGCAGTTCTTC. It translates to CASSPEGLAGAYNEQFF. This chain uses TRBV4-1 with TRBJ2-1, with 10 bases that match TRBD2. There are 17 residues in the CDR3. CDR1 and CDR2 (germline): MGHRA, YSYEKL. V was clipped by 4 bases and J by 2 bases; unmatched bases: 8.

J is TRBJ2-1 and V is TRBV7-6, with 11 bases matching TRBD2. The junction had 9 bases not matched to a gene; V was cut back by 1 base and J by 4 bases. Germline-derived CDR1 and CDR2 are SGHVS and FNYEAQ. The CDR3 contains 18 residues. For the CDR3, the DNA is TGTGCCAGCAGCTTAGAAGGTTCCCTAGCGGGAGGTTACAATGAGCAGTTCTTC. This sequence encodes CASSLEGSLAGGYNEQFF.

For the CDR3, the DNA is TGTGCCAGCAGCCAAGATTGGGGGACAGGAGGTAATGAAAAACTGTTTTTT. Translating gives CASSQDWGTGGNEKLFF. The genes are TRBV14 and TRBJ1-4, with 8 bases that match TRBD1. CDR1 is SGHDN and CDR2 is FVKESK in the germline V gene. The CDR3 is 17 amino acids. V was pared by 0 bases and J by 4 bases, with 7 bases of the junction left unmatched. The full variable domain, its missing parts supplied by reference TRBV14 and TRBJ1-4, is EAGVTQFPSHSVIEKGQTVTLRCDPISGHDNLYWYRRVMGKEIKFLLHFVKESKQDESGMPNNRFLAERTGGTYSTLKVQPAELEDSGVYFCASSQDWGTGGNEKLFFGSGTQLSVL.

The chain uses TRBV7-2 and TRBJ2-1; D remains ambiguous. This CDR3 has 15 amino acids. CDR1 and CDR2 from the germline V gene are SGHTA and FQGNSA. With 5 bases removed from V and 4 bases from J, the gap between germline ends came to 15 bases. This chain's CDR3 is CASSRYQVPYNEQFF. In nucleotides, the CDR3 is TGTGCCAGCAGCCGATACCAGGTCCCGTACAATGAGCAGTTCTTC.